This TCR beta chain was identified during a study of CD8 T cells in Susac syndrome. Germline CDR1 is DFQATT and CDR2 is SNEGSKA (reference sequence). CDR3 size: 15 residues. The ends were cut back, 4 bases at V and 0 bases at J, with 16 bases in the middle. RNA amounts of about 0.5 to 1 ug underwent reverse transcription with random hexamers. MiXCR was run by TCRdb on the immunoSEQ multiplex PCR reads, yielding one entry per CDR3 protein. The sample holds around 230,000 distinct CDR3 sequences, roughly 96% seen once. The V and J genes are TRBV20-1 and TRBJ2-7; D gene ambiguous. This clonotype originated in a human donor with multiple sclerosis. The sample was CD4+ T cells from PBMCs. The CDR3 region has the DNA TGCAGTGCTACCCAGCCCAGCGCGAGCTCCTACGAGCAGTACTTC. Translation: CSATQPSASSYEQYF.